The source of this T cell receptor (beta chain) is a study of identical twins. Study-level findings and limits: Cross-sectional statistics, not tracking of the same donors, supported the conclusions. When twins shared out-of-frame alpha sequences, those sequences had excess low generation probability.

With regard to this clonotype: Antigen specificity is unknown.

It was template switching that added a universal primer site, and there were unique molecular identifiers on the cDNA. TCRdb re-derived calls from the 5' RACE reads in MiXCR, one entry per CDR3 protein. The sample records approximately 700,000 distinct CDR3 sequences, approximately 6% being singletons. The CDR3 consists of 17 residues. Unmatched junction bases numbered 10, after V lost 2 bases and J lost 8 bases. Per the germline V gene, CDR1 is MNHEY and CDR2 is SVGAGI. With no exceptions, donors were healthy Caucasians. This rearrangement joins TRBV6-5 to TRBJ2-3, with 13 bases matching TRBD2. Sequencing was done on a sample of naive T cells sorted from blood. This clonotype originated in a man in his late teens or twenties in good health. The CDR3 nucleotides are TGTGCCAGCAGTTACGGGACTAGCGGGATGCTCACCGGTACGCAGTATTTT. It is translated as CASSYGTSGMLTGTQYF.